Listed here are 23 T cell receptor beta chains from one sample, sequenced in a study of regulatory T cells in long-lasting Graves disease. The authors built TCR beta libraries using iRepertoire HTBI primers and Arm-PCR of CDR3 regions. From the multiplex PCR reads, TCRdb called clonotypes with MiXCR, one entry per CDR3 protein. The table shows 550,000 to 700,000 distinct CDR3 sequences, with about 16% occurring only once. Time point described: newly diagnosed GD, antithyroid drugs for less than 3 months. The TCR library was made from RNA that had been extracted from PBMCs in TRIzol. In addition, the sample was reused for a study of T cells in Graves' hyperthyroidism and ophthalmopathy.

The input for sequencing was peripheral blood mononuclear cells (PBMCs), taken at new diagnosis, from a patient treated with antithyroid drugs. Receptors were obtained from a man aged 18 to 29 with Graves disease.

Of note for this clonotype: A much larger clone differs by one base, so this may be a read error. Here the CDR3 omits its conserved ending phenylalanine or tryptophan, so a read error is the likely source. The rearrangement uses TRBV5-1 and TRBJ1-1; unclear D gene. The ends were cut back, 0 bases at V and 1 base at J, with 7 bases in the middle. This CDR3 has 14 amino acids. Germline loops: CDR1 SGHRS, CDR2 YFSETQ. The CDR3 sequence: CASSLEPENTEAFS. CDR3 coding DNA: TGCGCCAGCAGCTTGGAACCTGAGAACACTGAAGCTTTCTCT.

This clonotype came up many times. The genes are TRBV27 and TRBJ1-2; 10 nucleotides align to TRBD1. The CDR3 covers 14 residues. Trimming took 3 bases from V and 6 from J; bases not matched to a gene: 4. Germline V gene data show CDR1 as MNHEY and CDR2 as SMNVEV (reference sequence). CDR3 coding DNA: TGTGCCAGCAGTTTGGTCGGGACAGGGGATGGCTACACCTTC. It codes for CASSLVGTGDGYTF.

The rearrangement links TRBV7-2 to TRBJ2-5; no definite D call. V shed 5 bases and J shed 2 bases, with 18 bases lying between them. Germline V gene sequence: CDR1 SGHTA, CDR2 FQGNSA. CDR3 length equals 16 residues. CDR3 sequence reads: CASSLPPFYLQETQYF. CDR3 sequence (DNA): TGTGCCAGCAGCCTACCGCCCTTTTATCTACAAGAGACCCAGTACTTC.

This clonotype was detected only a few times. The junction departs from the called germline gene at one end, perhaps through a read error. The gene calls are TRBV5-1 and TRBJ2-7; D remains unclear. This CDR3 spans 16 amino acids. Germline CDR1 and CDR2: SGHRS and YFSETQ. The CDR3 loop is CASSRSGVDGRYEQYF. CDR3 nucleotides: TGTGCCAGCAGCCGTTCCGGCGTGGATGGACGGTACGAGCAGTACTTC.

The CDR3: CASSLVGGSGAFF. The CDR3 DNA reads TGTGCCAGCAGTTTAGTGGGGGGTTCAGGGGCTTTCTTT. The rearrangement uses TRBV2 and TRBJ1-1; D possibly corresponds to TRBD1 (5 bases). CDR1 SNHLY and CDR2 FYNNEI come from the germline V gene. The CDR3 loop spans 13 amino acids. Deletions cut 5 bases from V and 11 bases from J, with 18 bases between.

Ten or more counts support this clonotype. The chain is built from TRBV7-9 and TRBJ1-1, with D tentatively TRBD1 (6 bases). V was cut by 1 base and J by 4 bases, with 10 bases left in between. Germline CDR1 reads SEHNR; CDR2 reads FQNEAQ (reference sequence). This CDR3 region has 14 residues. CDR3 DNA: TGTGCCAGCAGCTTAGATCAGGGGTCCACTGAAGCTTTCTTT. Its translation: CASSLDQGSTEAFF.

The DNA of the CDR3 is TGTGCCAGCAGTTTATCCCCCCCGACTGAAAGCTCCTACAATGAGCAGTTCTTC. Protein sequence: CASSLSPPTESSYNEQFF. This chain links TRBV28 with TRBJ2-1; no clear D gene. The CDR3 sequence is 18 residues long. V lost 1 base, J lost 0 bases, and 16 bases lay in between. Germline V gene lookup returns CDR1 MDHEN and CDR2 SYDVKM. The variable domain in full, with the rest retrieved from reference TRBV28 and TRBJ2-1, is DVKVTQSSRYLVKRTGEKVFLECVQDMDHENMFWYRQDPGLGLRLIYFSYDVKMKEKGDIPEGYSVSREKKERFSLILESASTNQTSMYLCASSLSPPTESSYNEQFFGPGTRLTVL.

This clonotype turned up a few times. The chain links TRBV3-1 to TRBJ2-1; tentative D call: TRBD2 (6 bases). V shed 0 bases and J shed 0 bases, with 9 bases lying between them. The CDR3 covers 16 residues. Per germline, CDR1 LGHDT and CDR2 YNNKEL (reference sequence). The CDR3: CASSQDWEDSYNEQFF. CDR3 in DNA: TGTGCCAGCAGCCAAGATTGGGAGGACTCCTACAATGAGCAGTTCTTC.

The rearrangement joins TRBV19 to TRBJ1-1; no clear D. Germline lookup yields CDR1 LNHDA and CDR2 SQIVND (reference sequence). Deletions cut 9 bases from V and 0 bases from J, with 11 bases between. The CDR3 sequence is 13 residues long. CDR3 nucleotides: TGTGCCAGCACAACGGGGATGAACACTGAAGCTTTCTTT. Encoded protein: CASTTGMNTEAFF. Filled out from reference TRBV19 and TRBJ1-1, the complete variable domain reads DGGITQSPKYLFRKEGQNVTLSCEQNLNHDAMYWYRQDPGQGLRLIYYSQIVNDFQKGDIAEGYSVSREKKESFPLTVTSAQKNPTAFYLCASTTGMNTEAFFGQGTRLTVV.

The chain carries TRBV19 and TRBJ2-7; 12 positions agree with TRBD2. The CDR3 is made up of 15 amino acids. V lost 1 base, J lost 6 bases, and 4 bases stayed unmatched. Germline V lookup: CDR1 LNHDA, CDR2 SQIVND (reference sequence). CDR3: CASSIASGRATEQYF. The CDR3, as DNA: TGTGCCAGTAGTATAGCTAGCGGGAGGGCGACCGAGCAGTACTTC.

This clonotype was counted a few times. The rearrangement links TRBV6-7 to TRBJ2-5; weak D call: TRBD1 (5 bases). TRBV6-7 is noted as an ORF with a role that remains uncertain. Deletions cut 2 bases from V and 2 bases from J, with 12 bases between. The CDR3 length is 15 residues. CDR3 bases: TGTGCCAGCAGTTACCCCTGTAGGGGTCAAGAGACCCAGTACTTC. Protein sequence: CASSYPCRGQETQYF.

This chain connects TRBV20-1 to TRBJ1-4, with a weak D call TRBD1 (6 bases). The V gene's germline CDR1 is DFQATT and CDR2 SNEGSKA (reference sequence). Trimming cost V 0 bases and J 1 base, with 18 bases left between them. The CDR3 loop spans 18 amino acids. The CDR3 DNA is TGCAGTGCTAGAGATCGGAATACAGGGCGAGGAACTAATGAAAAACTGTTTTTT. This encodes CSARDRNTGRGTNEKLFF.

This clonotype was recorded at least ten times. This CDR3 reads CASSFPRGKGMNTEAFF. CDR3 sequence (DNA): TGTGCCAGCAGTTTCCCAAGGGGGAAAGGAATGAACACTGAAGCTTTCTTT. The chain couples TRBV28 to TRBJ1-1; tentatively, D is TRBD1 (6 bases). The CDR3 consists of 17 residues. Trimming removed 3 bases at V and 0 bases at J, with 17 bases between. Germline V lookup: CDR1 MDHEN, CDR2 SYDVKM.

This clonotype was seen ten or more times. J is TRBJ2-7 and V is TRBV3-1; TRBD2 matches at 10 bases. CDR3 length equals 15 residues. Germline lookup yields CDR1 LGHDT and CDR2 YNNKEL (reference sequence). V lost 1 base and J lost 5; bases outside the gene matches: 5. The CDR3 sequence: CASSQVTLAGDEQYF. CDR3 bases: TGTGCCAGCAGCCAAGTGACGCTAGCGGGAGACGAGCAGTACTTC.

This clonotype was observed a handful of times. V gene TRBV13 combines with J gene TRBJ2-2, with 10 bases identical to TRBD2. The CDR3 sequence is 21 residues long. After removal of 5 bases from V and 4 bases from J, the junction contained 22 bases not matched to a gene. Germline assignment: CDR1 PRHDT and CDR2 FYEKMQ (reference sequence). The CDR3 is CASSLEWGLARPHGGTGELFF. CDR3 nucleotides: TGTGCCAGCAGCCTGGAATGGGGACTAGCGAGGCCCCACGGCGGCACCGGGGAGCTGTTTTTT. The full variable domain, with the rest looked up from reference TRBV13 and TRBJ2-2, is AAGVIQSPRHLIKEKRETATLKCYPIPRHDTVYWYQQGPGQDPQFLISFYEKMQSDKGSIPDRFSAQQFSDYHSELNMSSLELGDSALYFCASSLEWGLARPHGGTGELFFGEGSRLTVL.

This clonotype was counted between two and nine times. The J gene is TRBJ1-1, the V gene TRBV20-1; no reliable D call. The CDR3 is 12 amino acids. Germline V gene lookup returns CDR1 DFQATT and CDR2 SNEGSKA (reference sequence). V lost 5 bases and J 3 bases, leaving 10 bases between the germline ends. CDR3 sequence (DNA): TGCAGTGCTCAGGCAGGCCACACTGAAGCTTTCTTT. It yields the protein CSAQAGHTEAFF.

The table lists this clonotype with a few counts. The chain couples TRBV5-1 to TRBJ2-1; TRBD2 matches 11 bases. The CDR3 extends over 14 amino acids. Looked up from germline, CDR1 is SGHRS and CDR2 is YFSETQ. The junction had 2 bases not matched to a gene; V was cut back by 2 bases and J by 7 bases. The CDR3 nucleotides read TGCGCCAGCAGCTTCACTAGCGGGAGAAATGAGCAGTTCTTC. Its translation is CASSFTSGRNEQFF.

The V call is TRBV5-1, the J call TRBJ2-5, with 13 bases matching TRBD2. V shed 0 bases and J 5 bases; nucleotides not matched to a gene: 7. The germline gives CDR1 SGHRS, CDR2 YFSETQ. CDR3 length: 17 residues. The CDR3 sequence: CASSLVGTSGAGETQYF. The DNA for the CDR3 is TGCGCCAGCAGCTTGGTGGGGACTAGCGGGGCCGGGGAGACCCAGTACTTC. Using reference TRBV5-1 and TRBJ2-5 for the parts outside the CDR3, the full variable domain is KAGVTQTPRYLIKTRGQQVTLSCSPISGHRSVSWYQQTPGQGLQFLFEYFSETQRNKGNFPGRFSGRQFSNSRSEMNVSTLELGDSALYLCASSLVGTSGAGETQYFGPGTRLLVL.

This clonotype was observed many times. The rearrangement joins TRBV2 to TRBJ2-5; 14 bases align to TRBD2. Per germline, CDR1 SNHLY and CDR2 FYNNEI. This CDR3 has 14 amino acids. The J segment lost 4 bases and the V segment lost 6 bases, leaving 1 base of the junction unmatched. The CDR3 region has the DNA TGTGCCAGCAGAGGACTAGCGGGAGGAGAGACCCAGTACTTC. Translating it yields CASRGLAGGETQYF.

This sequence joins TRBV5-1 and TRBJ2-1; D is perhaps TRBD2 (6 bases). The DNA end lines up better with TRBJ2-5; the J call may be wrong. CDR3 length: 14 amino acids. Looked up from germline, CDR1 is SGHRS and CDR2 is YFSETQ. The CDR3 coding sequence is TGCGCCAGCAGCTTGGGGGCGGGAACGGAGACCCAGTACTTC. Its translation: CASSLGAGTETQYF.

The gene calls are TRBV10-3 and TRBJ2-3; 7 nucleotides agree with TRBD2. Germline CDR1 reads ENHRY; CDR2 reads SYGVKD. The CDR3 runs to 13 residues. Trimming cost V 0 bases and J 8 bases; bases outside gene matches: 2. CDR3 protein: CAISESLASTQYF. CDR3 nucleotide sequence: TGTGCCATCAGTGAGTCACTAGCGAGTACGCAGTATTTT.

This clonotype appeared many times. The rearrangement joins TRBV6-1 to TRBJ1-4; D call uncertain. CDR3 size: 13 residues. The germline CDR1 and CDR2 sequences are MNHNS and SASEGT. V was clipped by 6 bases and J by 5 bases, with 10 bases between them. As DNA, the CDR3 is TGTGCCAGCAGAAGAGCAGGAAATGAAAAACTGTTTTTT. It yields the protein CASRRAGNEKLFF.

This clonotype was found many times. CDR3 region: CASSSGGGGQFF. CDR3 coding DNA: TGTGCCAGCAGCTCAGGGGGCGGAGGGCAGTTCTTC. This chain uses TRBV7-9 with TRBJ2-1; 8 bases map to TRBD1. Germline V CDR1 and CDR2: SEHNR, FQNEAQ (reference sequence). This CDR3 contains 12 residues. Losses at the gene ends were 4 bases for V and 12 bases for J; bases not matched to a gene: 5.